The 22 T cell receptor beta chains presented below share a single source sample, sequenced in a study of blood T cell repertoires in COVID-19. Sequenced by immunoSEQ multiplex PCR; TCRdb stores in-frame clones only, minus some. The profile shows 250,000 to 300,000 clones, approximately 87% of them singletons. The specimen sequenced was peripheral blood. Source of these receptors: a woman aged 30 to 39 with COVID-19, enrolled during active disease.

V usage is TRBV7-6 and J usage is TRBJ1-5; D is unresolved. The germline V gene encodes CDR1 SGHVS and CDR2 FNYEAQ. Trimming left V 6 bases short and J 3 bases short, with 6 bases between. The CDR3 spans 12 residues. The CDR3 region is CASRHLNQPQHF. CDR3 in DNA: TGTGCCAGCAGACATCTCAATCAGCCCCAGCATTTT.

The gene calls are TRBV2 and TRBJ1-2, with 9 nucleotides matching TRBD1. Losses at the gene ends were 4 bases for V and 0 bases for J; bases not matched to a gene: 0. The germline V gene has CDR1 SNHLY and CDR2 FYNNEI. The CDR3 is made up of 14 amino acids. CDR3 amino acids: CASSGQGANYGYTF. CDR3 DNA: TGTGCCAGCAGTGGACAGGGGGCTAACTATGGCTACACCTTC.

This chain joins TRBV7-6 and TRBJ2-7, with D possibly matching TRBD2 (6 bases). The CDR3 has 17 residues. The germline gives CDR1 SGHVS, CDR2 FNYEAQ. Trimming pared 1 base from V and 7 bases from J, leaving 23 bases between. The CDR3 loop is CASSLDGRGAGNTEQYF. As DNA, the CDR3 is TGTGCCAGCAGCTTAGACGGGCGGGGAGCGGGCAATACAGAGCAGTACTTC.

This rearrangement joins TRBV2 to TRBJ1-4, with D maybe TRBD1 (5 bases). This CDR3 spans 16 amino acids. Germline V gene sequence: CDR1 SNHLY, CDR2 FYNNEI. The V end was cut by 8 bases, the J end by 7 bases, with 23 bases between. Written as DNA, the CDR3 is TGTGCCAGCCCCAACGGGTATCGGGGGATGTTTGAAAAACTGTTTTTT. Translation gives CASPNGYRGMFEKLFF.

The chain has TRBV28 and TRBJ2-7; the D is unclear. Trimming stripped 2 bases from V and 3 bases from J, with 5 bases between. Germline CDR1 MDHEN, CDR2 SYDVKM. The CDR3 has 12 amino acids. The CDR3, as DNA: TGTGCCAGCAGTTTAATAGACTACGAGCAGTACTTC. The encoded protein is CASSLIDYEQYF. Looking up the rest from reference TRBV28 and TRBJ2-7 gives the full variable domain: DVKVTQSSRYLVKRTGEKVFLECVQDMDHENMFWYRQDPGLGLRLIYFSYDVKMKEKGDIPEGYSVSREKKERFSLILESASTNQTSMYLCASSLIDYEQYFGPGTRLTVT.

The CDR3 here is CASSTQQGDTIYF. CDR3 coding DNA: TGTGCCAGTAGTACCCAACAGGGAGACACCATATATTTT. The rearrangement uses TRBV19 and TRBJ1-3; D possibly corresponds to TRBD1 (6 bases). Trimming shortened V by 4 bases and J by 8 bases, and 12 bases separated the two germline ends. Germline V gives CDR1 LNHDA, CDR2 SQIVND (reference sequence). This CDR3 has 13 amino acids.

This clone is a singleton in its sample. The gene calls are TRBV3-1 (or the pseudogene TRBV3-2) and TRBJ2-2, with a possible D match to TRBD1 (5 bases). V shed 4 bases and J shed 3 bases, with 15 bases lying between them. Germline CDR1 reads LGHDT; CDR2 reads YNNKEL (reference sequence). The CDR3 length is 16 residues. Here the CDR3 DNA reads TGTGCCAGCAGCCGACAGCGAGTTAAGCACACCGGGGAGCTGTTTTTT. This gives the protein CASSRQRVKHTGELFF.

The chain uses TRBV24-1 and TRBJ2-1, with TRBD1 identical over 8 bases. This CDR3 has 14 amino acids. The germline V gene has CDR1 KGHDR and CDR2 SFDVKD. The V segment lost 9 bases and the J segment 9 bases; nucleotides outside the gene matches: 12. Here the CDR3 reads CATSRATGVGEQFF. The CDR3 DNA sequence: TGTGCCACCTCAAGGGCGACAGGGGTGGGTGAGCAGTTCTTC.

This chain connects TRBV19 to TRBJ2-4; maybe TRBD1 (5 bases). Germline V gives CDR1 LNHDA, CDR2 SQIVND (reference sequence). The V end was cut by 7 bases, the J end by 7 bases, with 5 bases between. The CDR3 is made up of 10 amino acids. CDR3 region: CASKGNIQYF. As DNA, the CDR3 is TGTGCCAGTAAGGGGAACATTCAGTACTTC.

This chain connects TRBV29-1 to TRBJ2-7, with a possible D match to TRBD1 (5 bases). V was pared by 3 bases and J by 5 bases, with 8 bases between. The CDR3 runs to 11 residues. The germline V gene encodes CDR1 SQVTM and CDR2 ANQGSEA. The DNA of the CDR3 is TGCAGCGTTGATATCAGGGACGAGCAGTACTTC. Translation: CSVDIRDEQYF.

This sequence joins TRBV11-2 and TRBJ1-4; 10 nucleotides line up with TRBD1. CDR3 length equals 17 residues. Unmatched junction bases numbered 6, after V lost 4 bases and J lost 1 base. Germline V CDR1 and CDR2: SGHAT, FQNNGV. CDR3: CASSSRTGGVTNEKLFF. The CDR3 DNA follows: TGTGCCAGCAGCTCCCGGACAGGGGGGGTAACTAATGAAAAACTGTTTTTT.

The chain employs TRBV28 and TRBJ2-5; the D gene is possibly TRBD1 (5 bases). There are 15 residues in the CDR3. Deletions cut 2 bases from V and 1 base from J, with 11 bases between. From germline, CDR1 is MDHEN and CDR2 SYDVKM. The CDR3 DNA follows: TGTGCCAGCAGTTTAATGGGGCCGATCCAAGAGACCCAGTACTTC. Amino acids: CASSLMGPIQETQYF.

This sequence joins TRBV4-1 and TRBJ2-2; 7 positions match TRBD1. Trimming at V came to 6 bases and at J to 8 bases, leaving 6 bases not matched to a gene. This CDR3 has 13 amino acids. CDR1 is MGHRA and CDR2 is YSYEKL in the germline V gene. The DNA of the CDR3 is TGCGCCAGCAGACTAACAGGGGTGGGGGAGCTGTTTTTT. As protein: CASRLTGVGELFF.

The chain links TRBV7-6 to TRBJ2-2; D call uncertain. The CDR3 totals 15 residues. Germline V gene sequence: CDR1 SGHVS, CDR2 FNYEAQ. Deletions cut 6 bases from V and 1 base from J, with 12 bases between. This CDR3 is CASSPWLLNTGELFF. The CDR3 DNA follows: TGTGCCAGCAGTCCTTGGCTCCTGAACACCGGGGAGCTGTTTTTT.

The chain links TRBV2 to TRBJ2-6, with TRBD1 identical over 7 bases. Germline V gene data show CDR1 as SNHLY and CDR2 as FYNNEI. CDR3 length: 18 amino acids. V shed 6 bases and J 0 bases; nucleotides not matched to a gene: 11. CDR3 protein: CASSKRGPPFSGANVLTF. The CDR3 DNA reads TGTGCCAGCAGCAAAAGGGGGCCTCCGTTCTCTGGGGCCAACGTCCTGACTTTC.

The sample holds one count of this clone. This chain uses TRBV6-5 with TRBJ1-6; the D gene is possibly TRBD1 (6 bases). V shed 9 bases and J shed 9 bases, with 18 bases lying between them. CDR3 length equals 14 residues. Germline CDR1 reads MNHEY; CDR2 reads SVGAGI. CDR3 residues: CARGAANRPSPLHF. The DNA for the CDR3 is TGTGCCAGGGGGGCGGCAAACCGCCCTTCACCCCTCCACTTT.

V is TRBV19 and J is TRBJ2-3; 8 nucleotides agree with TRBD2. The germline V gene encodes CDR1 LNHDA and CDR2 SQIVND (reference sequence). V lost 6 bases to trimming and J lost 2 bases; unmatched junction nucleotides: 10. The CDR3 is made up of 16 amino acids. The CDR3 coding sequence is TGTGCCAGTAGGTCCCGGGGGGGGACTTACACAGATACGCAGTATTTT. Translating gives CASRSRGGTYTDTQYF.

V is TRBV5-1 and J is TRBJ2-5; D might be TRBD2 (5 bases). The CDR3 consists of 16 residues. V was trimmed by 3 bases and J by 4 bases, leaving 19 bases between them. Per the germline V gene, CDR1 is SGHRS and CDR2 is YFSETQ. DNA of the CDR3: TGCGCCAGCAGCTCCGTCGGTTCCAGCGGAGGAGAGACCCAGTACTTC. Translation: CASSSVGSSGGETQYF.

In DNA, the CDR3 is TGTGCCAGCAGTTACGGGGGTGAGCAGTTCTTC. Protein sequence: CASSYGGEQFF. J is TRBJ2-1 and V is TRBV28; D possibly corresponds to TRBD2 (6 bases). The CDR3 contains 11 residues. V gave up 4 bases and J gave up 9 bases, with 7 bases separating them. Germline CDR1 is MDHEN and CDR2 is SYDVKM.

The chain combines TRBV5-1 with TRBJ2-2, with 7 bases matching TRBD2. In germline, CDR1 is SGHRS, CDR2 YFSETQ. J lost 6 bases, V lost 3 bases, and 5 bases had no gene match. The CDR3 runs 14 residues. The CDR3 DNA is TGCGCCAGCAGCTCAGGACTAGTCTCCGGGGAGCTGTTTTTT. Its translation: CASSSGLVSGELFF. The full variable domain, its missing parts supplied by reference TRBV5-1 and TRBJ2-2, is KAGVTQTPRYLIKTRGQQVTLSCSPISGHRSVSWYQQTPGQGLQFLFEYFSETQRNKGNFPGRFSGRQFSNSRSEMNVSTLELGDSALYLCASSSGLVSGELFFGEGSRLTVL.

This clone was observed a few times. The V call is TRBV10-1, the J call TRBJ2-3; 7 bases fit TRBD2. The germline V gene has CDR1 WNHNN and CDR2 SYGVQD (reference sequence). J was trimmed by 2 bases and V by 5 bases; bases with no gene match: 10. The CDR3 covers 16 residues. This CDR3 is CASSPNSGWVTDTQYF. In DNA, the CDR3 is TGCGCCAGCAGTCCGAATAGCGGGTGGGTCACAGATACGCAGTATTTT.

The CDR3 sequence is CASSLSAGGNIYEQYF. In DNA form, the CDR3 reads TGTGCCAGCAGCTTAAGCGCAGGGGGTAACATCTACGAGCAGTACTTC. This chain connects TRBV11-2 to TRBJ2-7; TRBD1 matches at 7 bases. Germline V gene lookup returns CDR1 SGHAT and CDR2 FQNNGV. The CDR3 runs to 16 residues. V trimming: 2 bases; J trimming: 3 bases; junction bases outside the gene matches: 10.